This is a list of T cell receptor beta chains from one sample in a study of technical replicates of blood from a handful of donors. Generated by immunoSEQ multiplex PCR, the TCRdb table keeps only in-frame clones and is missing some. The top ten clones hold 0.2% of a sample with approximately 81,000 clones, approximately 97% of them seen once. Sequences were obtained from T cells isolated from PBMCs. Source of these receptors: a human donor in good health. Both conserved end residues are part of each CDR3. D genes are given only for firm matches. Expanded clones get a size class; other rows say once, few or many, or leave the size out.

>TRBJ1-3|TRBV5-1|-|-
TGCGCCAGCAGCTTGGCCTCAGGGGCAGACTCTGGAAACACCATATATTTT
CASSLASGADSGNTIYF
>TRBJ1-4|TRBV7-6|-|-
TGTGCCACAGCGTCTGGCGGAGGGAATGAAAAACTGTTTTTT
CATASGGGNEKLFF
>TRBJ2-6|TRBV5-1|TRBD1|-
TGCGCCAGCAGCTCGGGACAGGGACTGGGGGCCAACGTCCTGACTTTC
CASSSGQGLGANVLTF
>TRBJ2-3|TRBV5-5|-|-
TGTGCCAGCAGCTCCCTACGGAGTGATACGCAGTATTTT
CASSSLRSDTQYF
>TRBJ2-1|TRBV7-9|TRBD2|-
TGTGCCAGCAGCTCTATAAACTTAGGACTAGCTGGGGATGAGCAGTTCTTC
CASSSINLGLAGDEQFF
>TRBJ1-2|TRBV25-1|-|-
TGTGCCAGCAGTGAATACACTGAGGACTACACCTTC
CASSEYTEDYTF
>TRBJ2-1|TRBV28|-|-
TGTGCCAGCAGTTTATATGTCTCGGGGGATGAGCAGTTCTTC
CASSLYVSGDEQFF
>TRBJ2-1|TRBV27|-|-
TGTGCCAGCAGACGCGGAGGGCCCTCCTACAATGAGCAGTTCTTC
CASRRGGPSYNEQFF
>TRBJ1-1|TRBV27|-|-
TGTGCCAGCAGTTTTGCGACAAGTACTGAAGCTTTCTTT
CASSFATSTEAFF
>TRBJ1-1|TRBV18|TRBD1|-
TGTGCCAGCTCACCCGACAGGGGGCGAGGGGACACTGAAGCTTTCTTT
CASSPDRGRGDTEAFF
>TRBJ1-1|TRBV4-1|-|once
TGCGCCAGCAGCCTCCTTTCCCCAACAACTGAAGCTTTCTTT
CASSLLSPTTEAFF
>TRBJ2-7|TRBV29-1|-|once
TGCAGCGTTGTGAAGGGGTCTTACGAGCAGTACTTC
CSVVKGSYEQYF
>TRBJ2-1|TRBV15|-|-
TGTGCCACCAGCACTTACAATGAGCAGTTCTTC
CATSTYNEQFF
>TRBJ2-1|TRBV4-1|TRBD2|-
TGCGCCAGCAGCAGGGCTAGCGGGAGGGGCAGGATGGATGAGCAGTTCTTC
CASSRASGRGRMDEQFF
>TRBJ1-1|TRBV10-3|TRBD1|-
TGTGCCACCCGTTTGAGGGGGCAGGCTTCGGACACTGAAGCTTTCTTT
CATRLRGQASDTEAFF
>TRBJ2-7|TRBV4-1|-|-
TGCGCCAGCAGCCACCCCGGGGCGGGACAGAGCTCCTACGAGCAGTACTTC
CASSHPGAGQSSYEQYF
>TRBJ2-3|TRBV4-2|TRBD2|-
TGTGCCAGCAGCCAAGTGACTAGCGGAAAGCAGTATTTT
CASSQVTSGKQYF
>TRBJ2-7|TRBV5-6|-|-
TGTGCCAGCAGCTTGGAACAGTATGTCTACGAGCAGTACTTC
CASSLEQYVYEQYF
>TRBJ2-5|TRBV5-1|TRBD2|-
TGCGCCACCTCCCGGGGGGGCAATGGGGAAGAGACCCAGTACTTC
CATSRGGNGEETQYF
>TRBJ1-2|TRBV6-1|TRBD1|-
TGTGCCAGCATGGGACAGGTGTATGGCTACACCTTC
CASMGQVYGYTF
>TRBJ2-1|TRBV9|-|-
TGTGCCAGCAGCTTGAGGCCCCCAACCCCCTTAGAGAACAATGAGCAGTTCTTC
CASSLRPPTPLENNEQFF
>TRBJ2-7|TRBV10-2|TRBD2|-
TGCGCCACTCACTACACCGGGGGGGGAGGGCGCGAGCAGTACTTC
CATHYTGGGGREQYF
>TRBJ2-1|TRBV10-3|TRBD2|-
TGTGCCATCAGTGGACGAACCGTTCTAGCGGGGGTTTTGAGCTCCTACAATGAGCAGTTCTTC
CAISGRTVLAGVLSSYNEQFF
>TRBJ2-7|TRBV4-1|TRBD1|-
TGCGCCAGCAGCCAAGATCACAGGGGTGTGGGCGAGCAGTACTTC
CASSQDHRGVGEQYF
>TRBJ2-3|TRBV6-6|TRBD2|-
TGTGCCAGCAGTTACGGACTAGCGGGAGCGGATACGCAGTATTTT
CASSYGLAGADTQYF
>TRBJ2-5|TRBV25-1|TRBD2|-
TGTGCCAGCAGTCAGGGAGGGAAAGAGACCCAGTACTTC
CASSQGGKETQYF
>TRBJ2-7|TRBV5-6|TRBD1|-
TGTGCCAGCAGCTTAGGGACAGGGTATTGGGAGCAGTACTTC
CASSLGTGYWEQYF
>TRBJ2-1|TRBV11-3|-|-
TGTGCCAGCAGCTTAGATCAAACGTCCGCAGACAATGAGCAGTTCTTC
CASSLDQTSADNEQFF